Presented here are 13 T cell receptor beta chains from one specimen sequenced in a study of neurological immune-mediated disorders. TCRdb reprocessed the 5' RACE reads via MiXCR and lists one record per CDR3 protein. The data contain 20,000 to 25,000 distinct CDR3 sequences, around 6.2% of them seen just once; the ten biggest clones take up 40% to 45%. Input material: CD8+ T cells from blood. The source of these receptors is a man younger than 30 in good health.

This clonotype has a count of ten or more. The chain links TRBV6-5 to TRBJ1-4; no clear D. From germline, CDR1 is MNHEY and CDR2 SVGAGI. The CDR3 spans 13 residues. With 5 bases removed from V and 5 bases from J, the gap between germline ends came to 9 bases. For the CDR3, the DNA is TGTGCCAGCAGTGGCAGTAGAAATGAAAAACTGTTTTTT. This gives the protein CASSGSRNEKLFF.

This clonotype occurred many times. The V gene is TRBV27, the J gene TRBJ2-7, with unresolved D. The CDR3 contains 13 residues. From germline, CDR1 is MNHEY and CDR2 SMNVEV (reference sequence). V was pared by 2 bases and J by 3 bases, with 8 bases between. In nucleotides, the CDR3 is TGTGCCAGCAGTTTAGCCAGTCGCTACGAGCAGTACTTC. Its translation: CASSLASRYEQYF.

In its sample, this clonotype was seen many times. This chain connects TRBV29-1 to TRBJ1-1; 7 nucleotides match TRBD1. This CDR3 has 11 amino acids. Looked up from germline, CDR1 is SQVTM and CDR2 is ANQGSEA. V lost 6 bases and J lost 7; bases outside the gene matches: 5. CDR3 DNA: TGCAGCGTCGGGACAGCGATTGAAGCTTTCTTT. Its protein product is CSVGTAIEAFF.

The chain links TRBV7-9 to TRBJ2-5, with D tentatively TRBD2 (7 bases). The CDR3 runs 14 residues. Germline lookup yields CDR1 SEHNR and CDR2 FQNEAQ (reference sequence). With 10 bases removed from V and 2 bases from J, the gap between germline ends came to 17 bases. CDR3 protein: CATMGGLGQETQYF. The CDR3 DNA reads TGTGCCACCATGGGGGGGCTGGGACAAGAGACCCAGTACTTC.

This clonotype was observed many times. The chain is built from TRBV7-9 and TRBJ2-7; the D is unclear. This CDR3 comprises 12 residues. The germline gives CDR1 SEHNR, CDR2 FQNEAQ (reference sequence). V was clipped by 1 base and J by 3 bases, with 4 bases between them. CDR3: CASSLDFYEQYF. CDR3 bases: TGTGCCAGCAGCTTAGATTTCTACGAGCAGTACTTC.

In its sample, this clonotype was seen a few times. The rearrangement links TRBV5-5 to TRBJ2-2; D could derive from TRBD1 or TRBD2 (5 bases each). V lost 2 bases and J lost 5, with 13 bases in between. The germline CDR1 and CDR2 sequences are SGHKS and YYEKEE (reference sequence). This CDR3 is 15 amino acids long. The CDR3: CASSFGAVGTGELFF. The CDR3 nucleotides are TGTGCCAGCAGCTTCGGGGCAGTTGGGACCGGGGAGCTGTTTTTT.

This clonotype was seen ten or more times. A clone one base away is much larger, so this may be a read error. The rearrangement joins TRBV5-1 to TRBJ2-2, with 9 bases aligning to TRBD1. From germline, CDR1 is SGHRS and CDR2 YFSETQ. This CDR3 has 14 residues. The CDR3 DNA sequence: TGCGCCAACAGCTTGAACAGGGGGCCCGGGGAGCTGTTTTTT. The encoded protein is CANSLNRGPGELFF.

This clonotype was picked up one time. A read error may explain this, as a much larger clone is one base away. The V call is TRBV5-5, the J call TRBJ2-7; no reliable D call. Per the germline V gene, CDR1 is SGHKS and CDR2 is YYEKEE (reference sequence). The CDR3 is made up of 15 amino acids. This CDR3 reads CASGLGRQSSYEQYF. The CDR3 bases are TGTGCCAGCGGCTTGGGAAGACAAAGCTCCTACGAGCAGTACTTC. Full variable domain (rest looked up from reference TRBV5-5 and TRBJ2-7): DAGVTQSPTHLIKTRGQQVTLRCSPISGHKSVSWYQQVLGQGPQFIFQYYEKEERGRGNFPDRFSARQFPNYSSELNVNALLLGDSALYLCASGLGRQSSYEQYFGPGTRLTVT.

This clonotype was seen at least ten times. The CDR3 bases are TGTGCCAGCAGCTTAGGAAGGGCGGCGTACGAGCAGTACTTC. It codes for CASSLGRAAYEQYF. The chain combines TRBV13 with TRBJ2-7; no firm D call. Trimming stripped 0 bases from V and 4 bases from J, with 10 bases between. Per germline, CDR1 PRHDT and CDR2 FYEKMQ (reference sequence). The CDR3 spans 14 residues.

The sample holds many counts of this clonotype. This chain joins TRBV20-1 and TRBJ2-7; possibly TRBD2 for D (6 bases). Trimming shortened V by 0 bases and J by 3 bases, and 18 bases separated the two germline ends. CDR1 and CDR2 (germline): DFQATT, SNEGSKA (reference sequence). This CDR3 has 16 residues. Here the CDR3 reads CSARDRETAVDYEQYF. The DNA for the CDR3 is TGCAGTGCTAGAGATCGGGAGACAGCGGTGGACTACGAGCAGTACTTC.

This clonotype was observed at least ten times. CDR3 in amino acids: CATSSALSEKLFF. The CDR3 coding sequence is TGTGCCACCAGCAGCGCCCTTTCTGAAAAACTGTTTTTT. The chain carries TRBV15 and TRBJ1-4; D is undetermined. Germline V gene sequence: CDR1 LNHNV, CDR2 YYDKDF (reference sequence). The CDR3 spans 13 residues. The ends were cut back, 3 bases at V and 7 bases at J, with 9 bases in the middle.

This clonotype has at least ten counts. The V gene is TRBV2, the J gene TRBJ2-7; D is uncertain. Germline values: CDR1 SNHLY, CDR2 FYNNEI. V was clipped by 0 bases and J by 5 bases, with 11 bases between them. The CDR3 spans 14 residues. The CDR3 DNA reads TGTGCCAGCAGTGAAGCTGGGCCATCGGACGAGCAGTACTTC. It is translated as CASSEAGPSDEQYF.

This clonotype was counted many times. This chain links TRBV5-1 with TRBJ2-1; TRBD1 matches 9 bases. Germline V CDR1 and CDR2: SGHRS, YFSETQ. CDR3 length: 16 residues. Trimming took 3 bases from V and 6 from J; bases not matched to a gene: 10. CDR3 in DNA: TGCGCCAGCAGCTCCCTGGGACAGGGTAGGGGCAATGAGCAGTTCTTC. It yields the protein CASSSLGQGRGNEQFF.